Listed below are T cell receptor beta chains from one sample, sequenced in a study of human versus mouse CDR3 diversity and MHC coevolution. Assay: immunoSEQ multiplex PCR; the TCRdb copy retains only in-frame clones and omits some. The table shows about 80,000 clones, with around 93% occurring only once. Sequences were obtained from naive CD4+ T cells from blood. The receptors derive from a person aged 30-70 years in good health. The CDR3 runs from the conserved cysteine through the conserved F or W. The order of the fields is V gene, D gene, J gene, clone size, CDR3 DNA, CDR3 protein. A D gene is named only where the DNA matches it firmly. Size tells how often a clone was seen (once, few, many) or the class of an expanded clone, and some rows leave it out.

TRBV4-3	TRBD1	TRBJ2-7	.	TGCGCCAGCAGCCAAGATTGGACAGGCATCGAGTCCTACGAGCAGTACTTC	CASSQDWTGIESYEQYF
TRBV19	TRBD1	TRBJ1-2	.	TGTGCCAGTAGTCCTGGGGACAGGCCACTCTATGGCTACACCTTC	CASSPGDRPLYGYTF
TRBV9	TRBD2	TRBJ2-7	.	TGTGCCAGCAGCGTAGGAACTAGCGGGATCTACGAGCAGTACTTC	CASSVGTSGIYEQYF
TRBV2	.	TRBJ2-7	.	TGTGCCACCCGTGGCAGGGGTCTCGAGCAGTACTTC	CATRGRGLEQYF
TRBV9	.	TRBJ2-7	.	TGTGCCAGCAGCTTGAGGGATTCCTACGAGCAGTACTTC	CASSLRDSYEQYF
TRBV6-5	.	TRBJ2-7	.	TGTGCCAGCCGTTCTCCCTATACGGCGGACTACGAGCAGTACTTC	CASRSPYTADYEQYF
TRBV5-6	TRBD2	TRBJ2-2	once	TGTGCCAGCAGCTTGACTAGCGGGGGGATTGACCCGAACACCGGGGAGCTGTTTTTT	CASSLTSGGIDPNTGELFF
TRBV19	TRBD1	TRBJ2-7	.	TGTGCCAGCTCGGGACAGACCTACGAGCAGTACTTC	CASSGQTYEQYF
TRBV7-2	.	TRBJ2-4	.	TGTGCCAGCCGGAAAACTGCGGGAAACATTCAGTACTTC	CASRKTAGNIQYF
TRBV7-2	TRBD1	TRBJ2-2	.	TGTGCCAGCAGCCCCAGGGGGGACAGGGTTTCCGGGGAGCTGTTTTTT	CASSPRGDRVSGELFF
TRBV6-4	.	TRBJ2-1	.	TGTGCCAGCAGTGACTCGGTGTTCCCCACGCGATACAATGAGCAGTTCTTC	CASSDSVFPTRYNEQFF
TRBV6-6	TRBD1	TRBJ1-1	.	TGTGCCAGCATTGATACAGGGGGCATAGTTGAAGCTTTCTTT	CASIDTGGIVEAFF
TRBV2	TRBD1	TRBJ2-7	.	TGTGCCAGCAGTTCACAGGGGGCCGCGCAGTACTTC	CASSSQGAAQYF
TRBV7-2	.	TRBJ1-3	.	TGTGCCAGCAGCTTACTCTTGCCGGGAGCAGGAAACACCATATATTTT	CASSLLLPGAGNTIYF
TRBV5-6	TRBD1	TRBJ2-1	.	TGTGCCAGCAGCTTGGGACAGGGGGCCTACAATGAGCAGTTCTTC	CASSLGQGAYNEQFF
TRBV7-7	TRBD1	TRBJ2-1	.	TGTGCTAGCAGCCCTAGGACAGGGCTCTCCTACAATGAGCAGTTCTTC	CASSPRTGLSYNEQFF
TRBV5-4	.	TRBJ2-7	.	TGTGCCAGCAGCTTGGGGGGGGCAGGGGGTACCTACGAGCAGTACTTC	CASSLGGAGGTYEQYF
TRBV28	TRBD1	TRBJ2-7	.	TGTGCCAGCACCACGGCTGGGACAGGGGGTAACGAGCAGTACTTC	CASTTAGTGGNEQYF
TRBV7-3	.	TRBJ2-1	.	TGTGCCAGCAGCTTAAAGGACCCCCCGGGACAAAAGGTCTTC	CASSLKDPPGQKVF
TRBV5-1	.	TRBJ2-2	.	TGCGCCAGCAGCCGTCGGACAGGGAGGGATTCGGTCACCGGGGAGCTGTTTTTT	CASSRRTGRDSVTGELFF
TRBV7-8	.	TRBJ1-5	once	TGTGCCAGCAGCTTAGCGGGTGGAGGTTGGAGCAATCAGCCCCAGCATTTT	CASSLAGGGWSNQPQHF
TRBV27	.	TRBJ1-2	.	TGTGCCAGCAGTGCGAAAGGGGGGGGGTATGGCTACACCTTC	CASSAKGGGYGYTF
TRBV18	.	TRBJ2-5	.	TGTGCCAGCTCACCGCAAGCTGAGACCCAGTACTTC	CASSPQAETQYF
TRBV28	TRBD1	TRBJ1-5	.	TGTGCCAGCAGTTTAGACGGGACAGGCAATCAGCCCCAGCATTTT	CASSLDGTGNQPQHF
TRBV19	.	TRBJ2-7	.	TGTGCCAGTAGTTCCCGTTCCTCAGGGCAGTACTTC	CASSSRSSGQYF
TRBV19	.	TRBJ2-1	.	TGTGCCAGTAAGGAGCGCCCCACCTGGAGTGAGCAGTTCTTC	CASKERPTWSEQFF
TRBV5-1	.	TRBJ1-2	.	TGCGCCAGCAGCATACCCGGGACTTCTAACTATGGCTACACCTTC	CASSIPGTSNYGYTF
TRBV27	TRBD1	TRBJ2-1	.	TGTGCCAGCAGTCCTCGGACAGGGGGAAATGAGCAGTTCTTC	CASSPRTGGNEQFF
TRBV6-5	.	TRBJ2-1	.	TGTGCCAGCAGTTACTTCTATCGCGCAGGGAATGAGCAGTTCTTC	CASSYFYRAGNEQFF
TRBV6-5	.	TRBJ1-2	.	TGTGCCAGCAGTTACCTCACAGGGATCGGCTATGGCTACACCTTC	CASSYLTGIGYGYTF
TRBV7-7	.	TRBJ2-3	.	TGTGCTAGCAGCTCCGGTTTTACGCAGTATTTT	CASSSGFTQYF
TRBV6-1	.	TRBJ1-5	.	TGTGCCAGCAGTGCCGGGGTCGGTCAGCCCCAGCATTTT	CASSAGVGQPQHF
TRBV5-8	TRBD2	TRBJ2-7	.	TGTGCCAGCAGCTTGAGCGGGATCTCCTACGAGCAGTACTTC	CASSLSGISYEQYF
TRBV29-1	TRBD1	TRBJ1-1	.	TGCAGCGTTCTAGGACAGGTAGGGACTGAAGCTTTCTTT	CSVLGQVGTEAFF
TRBV7-7	.	TRBJ2-2	.	TGTGCCAGCAGCCTTGGGCAGACTACCACCGGGGAGCTGTTTTTT	CASSLGQTTTGELFF
TRBV11-3	TRBD2	TRBJ2-7	.	TGTGCCAGCAGCTTAGATCCTAGCGGGACCTACGAGCAGTACTTC	CASSLDPSGTYEQYF
TRBV7-6	TRBD2	TRBJ2-7	.	TGTGCCAGCAGCTTAAGAGGTGGGGCTAGCGGGAGTTACGAGCAGTACTTC	CASSLRGGASGSYEQYF
TRBV6-4	TRBD2	TRBJ2-1	once	TGTGCCAGCAGCTCCCTTAGCGGGGGGGGTGAGCAGTTCTTC	CASSSLSGGGEQFF
TRBV2	TRBD1	TRBJ2-1	.	TGTGCCAGCGCCGGACAGGGGGCCTACAATGAGCAGTTCTTC	CASAGQGAYNEQFF
TRBV7-3	.	TRBJ1-1	.	TGTGCCAGCAGCGTACGTCGCGGGACCCTCGGGAACTTT	CASSVRRGTLGNF
TRBV6-5	TRBD1	TRBJ2-7	.	TGTGCCAGCAGCCCGAGACAGGGAATCCACGAGCAGTACTTC	CASSPRQGIHEQYF
TRBV6-5	.	TRBJ1-5	.	TGTGCCAGCAGTCCCGTGGGGGGGGTCAATCAGCCCCAGCATTTT	CASSPVGGVNQPQHF
TRBV7-9	.	TRBJ2-2	.	TGTGCCAGCAGCTTAGCGGGGAGTAACACCGGGGAGCTGTTTTTT	CASSLAGSNTGELFF
TRBV6-4	TRBD2	TRBJ2-2	.	TGTGCCAGCAGTATCTTAGCGGGCAAGAACACCGGGGAGCTGTTTTTT	CASSILAGKNTGELFF
TRBV7-2	.	TRBJ2-1	.	TGTGCCAGCAGCTTAGGGGGGGGCCTTGGCTCCTACAATGAGCAGTTCTTC	CASSLGGGLGSYNEQFF
TRBV27	TRBD1	TRBJ2-7	.	TGTGCCAGCAGTGACCTCAGGACAGGGGGCGATGGAACCCTCGAGCAGTACTTC	CASSDLRTGGDGTLEQYF
TRBV11-1	.	TRBJ1-1	once	TGTGCCAGCAGCTTAGCTGGGGGCTCTGAAGCTTTCTTT	CASSLAGGSEAFF
TRBV7-2	.	TRBJ1-4	.	TGTGCCAGCAGCCGCCTTGTGGGGCGGGGTTACAATGAAAAACTGTTTTTT	CASSRLVGRGYNEKLFF
TRBV10-3	TRBD1	TRBJ2-7	.	TGTGCCATCAGTGAGTCAGGCCAGGGGGTGCCCTACGAGCAGTACTTC	CAISESGQGVPYEQYF
TRBV9	.	TRBJ2-2	.	TGTGCCAGTTCAAGGGGGGCGGGAGAAGGGACCGGGGAGCTGTTTTTT	CASSRGAGEGTGELFF